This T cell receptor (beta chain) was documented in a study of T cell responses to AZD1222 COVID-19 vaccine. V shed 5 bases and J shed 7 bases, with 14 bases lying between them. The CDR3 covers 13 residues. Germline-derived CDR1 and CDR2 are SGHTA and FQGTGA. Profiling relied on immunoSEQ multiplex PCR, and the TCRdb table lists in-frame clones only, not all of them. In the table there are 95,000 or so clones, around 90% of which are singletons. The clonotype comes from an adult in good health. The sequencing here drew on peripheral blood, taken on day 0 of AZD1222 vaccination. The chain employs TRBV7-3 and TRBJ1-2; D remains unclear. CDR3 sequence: CASSPDRTGGYTF. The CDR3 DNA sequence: TGTGCCAGCAGCCCTGACCGTACGGGTGGCTACACCTTC.